These 23 T cell receptor beta chains were all obtained from the same sample, sequenced in a study of T cells in women clearing cervical HPV infection. Assay used: immunoSEQ multiplex PCR; TCRdb lists only in-frame clones, some missing. The sample has about 30,000 clones; the top ten hold around 3.2%. The sequencing sample was made of blood buffy coat. The source is a woman between 18 and 75 years old with a cervical HPV16 infection that either progressed to CIN3+ or cleared (not recorded which).

Turning to this clone: Sequencing ends 3 residues short of the CDR3 end; the germline J gene provides the rest. V and J are TRBV4-2 and TRBJ2-5, with a weak D call TRBD2 (5 bases). V was clipped by 0 bases and J by 5 bases, with 22 bases between them. CDR1 and CDR2 from the germline V gene are LGHNA and YNFKEQ. The CDR3 length is 18 residues. The CDR3 sequence: CASSQDIGGLSASETQYF. CDR3 DNA, as far as it was read: TGTGCCAGCAGCCAAGATATCGGCGGGCTGTCAGCATCTGAGACC.

Remarks on this clone: The sequence runs out 3 residues before the end of the CDR3; the remainder is reconstructed from the germline J gene. V gene TRBV19 combines with J gene TRBJ2-4; weak D call: TRBD1 (6 bases). Germline V gives CDR1 LNHDA, CDR2 SQIVND (reference sequence). This CDR3 is 13 amino acids long. The sequenced CDR3 bases are TGTGCCAGTAGTAACCAGGACAGTCTTGGT. It codes for CASSNQDSLG. The entire CDR3 is CASSNQDSLGQYF. Complete variable domain (other parts from reference TRBV19 and TRBJ2-4): DGGITQSPKYLFRKEGQNVTLSCEQNLNHDAMYWYRQDPGQGLRLIYYSQIVNDFQKGDIAEGYSVSREKKESFPLTVTSAQKNPTAFYLCASSNQDSLGQYFGAGTRLSVL.

Comments on this clone: The CDR3 end lies 3 residues beyond the end of the read and is filled in from the germline J gene. This chain links TRBV5-1 with TRBJ2-3, with a tentative D call TRBD1 (7 bases). From germline, CDR1 is SGHRS and CDR2 YFSETQ. Trimming left V 6 bases short and J 1 base short, with 12 bases between. The CDR3 sequence is 14 residues long. This CDR3 is CASMGGQRTDTQYF. CDR3 bases read: TGCGCCAGCATGGGGGGACAGCGCACAGATACG. Full variable domain (rest looked up from reference TRBV5-1 and TRBJ2-3): KAGVTQTPRYLIKTRGQQVTLSCSPISGHRSVSWYQQTPGQGLQFLFEYFSETQRNKGNFPGRFSGRQFSNSRSEMNVSTLELGDSALYLCASMGGQRTDTQYFGPGTRLTVL.

Worth noting for this clone: Read sequence stops 3 residues before the CDR3 end, and the germline J gene provides the missing end. V and J are TRBV2 and TRBJ2-3; D is ambiguous. Germline assignment: CDR1 SNHLY and CDR2 FYNNEI. Trimming took off 7 bases at V and 0 bases at J, with 11 bases between the two ends. The CDR3 runs to 14 residues. The covered CDR3 bases are TGTGCCAGCAACGGCGGAACTAGCACAGATACG. Translating it yields CASNGGTSTDT. The complete CDR3 sequence is CASNGGTSTDTQYF.

About this clone itself: The CDR3 end is not reached by the read, which stops 3 residues before it; the germline J gene fills it in. V gene TRBV12-5 combines with J gene TRBJ2-7; D unclear. V was pared by 1 base and J by 3 bases, with 19 bases between. From germline, CDR1 is LGHNT and CDR2 FRNRAP. The CDR3 has 17 amino acids. The sequenced part of the CDR3 DNA is TGTGCTAGTGGTTTGGGTTGGAGCGCCCTGAGCTTCTACGAG. Amino acid sequence: CASGLGWSALSFYE. The full CDR3 protein is CASGLGWSALSFYEQYF. Using reference TRBV12-5 and TRBJ2-7 for the parts outside the CDR3, the full variable domain is DARVTQTPRHKVTEMGQEVTMRCQPILGHNTVFWYRQTMMQGLELLAYFRNRAPLDDSGMPKDRFSAEMPDATLATLKIQPSEPRDSAVYFCASGLGWSALSFYEQYFGPGTRLTVT.

As to this clone: The read comes to an end 3 residues before the CDR3 does, leaving the germline J gene to fill in the end. The rearrangement links TRBV20-1 to TRBJ1-2; D uncertain. Between the trimmed V and J ends, which lost 0 bases and 1 base, there was a span of 9 bases. CDR1 is DFQATT and CDR2 is SNEGSKA in the germline V gene (reference sequence). The CDR3 length is 14 residues. CDR3 amino acids: CSAREDGGNYGYTF. The part of the CDR3 DNA that was read is TGCAGTGCTAGAGAAGACGGCGGTAACTATGGC.

Worth noting for this clone: The read halts 3 residues ahead of the CDR3 end, with the missing end drawn from the germline J gene. This chain uses TRBV30 with TRBJ1-6; D unresolved. Trimming took 2 bases from V and 0 from J, leaving 5 bases between them. The CDR3 totals 14 residues. Germline CDR1 reads GTSNPN; CDR2 reads SVGIG (reference sequence). The CDR3 loop is CAWSTGSYNSPLHF. CDR3 DNA (partial): TGTGCCTGGAGTACGGGCTCCTATAATTCACCC.

For this clone: The DNA ends 3 residues before the CDR3 does, and the rest of the CDR3 is filled in from the germline J gene. The rearrangement joins TRBV4-1 to TRBJ2-4; D may be TRBD1 (5 bases). V dropped 1 base and J dropped 5 bases, with 6 bases sitting between them. Germline V CDR1 and CDR2: MGHRA, YSYEKL. This CDR3 is built from 13 residues. The covered CDR3 bases are TGCGCCAGCAGCCAAGGGACACAAAACATT. It specifies CASSQGTQNI. The complete CDR3 protein is CASSQGTQNIQYF.

Details on this clone: The CDR3 end lies 3 residues beyond the end of the read and is filled in from the germline J gene. V usage is TRBV20-1 and J usage is TRBJ2-3; D might be TRBD2 (6 bases). V gave up 6 bases and J gave up 6 bases, with 13 bases separating them. The germline V gene has CDR1 DFQATT and CDR2 SNEGSKA (reference sequence). The CDR3 extends over 12 amino acids. The CDR3 protein is CSAAGIMDTQYF. The covered CDR3 bases are TGCAGTGCAGCGGGTATTATGGATACG.

Concerning this clone: Read data end 3 residues before the CDR3 end; the end is taken from the germline J gene. The J gene is TRBJ2-7, the V gene TRBV10-3, with 7 bases that match TRBD2. V lost 8 bases to trimming and J lost 6 bases; unmatched junction nucleotides: 10. Germline assignment: CDR1 ENHRY and CDR2 SYGVKD. This CDR3 is built from 13 residues. CDR3 residues: CAIYRDPGGEQYF. The CDR3 DNA, read in part, is TGTGCCATCTACCGGGACCCGGGGGGCGAG.

Regarding this clone: The CDR3 goes on 3 residues after the read ends, and that part is filled in from the germline J gene. J is TRBJ2-2 and V is TRBV4-1; a possible D gene is TRBD2 (6 bases). The CDR3 extends over 16 amino acids. The V end lost 0 bases, the J end lost 3 bases, and 11 bases lay between the germline ends. Germline-derived CDR1 and CDR2 are MGHRA and YSYEKL. The covered CDR3 bases are TGCGCCAGCAGCCAAGAGGGACTTCCACACACCGGGGAG. Protein sequence: CASSQEGLPHTGE. The CDR3, in full, reads CASSQEGLPHTGELFF.

As regards this clone: The CDR3 is cut off 3 residues early in the read; its end comes from the germline J gene. This chain joins TRBV19 and TRBJ1-5; no reliable D call. The germline V gene has CDR1 LNHDA and CDR2 SQIVND (reference sequence). This CDR3 region has 17 residues. V lost 4 bases to trimming and J lost 0 bases, with 16 bases between them. CDR3 DNA, as far as it was read: TGTGCCAGTAGTAATTCGTTGTTCGGTTATAGCAATCAGCCC. This encodes CASSNSLFGYSNQP. The CDR3 reads in full as CASSNSLFGYSNQPQHF.

For this clone: The DNA ends 3 residues before the CDR3 does, and the rest of the CDR3 is filled in from the germline J gene. The rearrangement joins TRBV19 to TRBJ1-2; 7 nucleotides match TRBD1. This CDR3 has 16 residues. Per the germline V gene, CDR1 is LNHDA and CDR2 is SQIVND (reference sequence). This chain's CDR3 is CASSISGAGGNYDYTF. CDR3 bases read: TGTGCCAGTAGTATATCAGGCGCAGGGGGAAACTACGAC.

The CDR3 reads CASTPGGVNNEQFF. The CDR3 bases that were read are TGTGCCAGCACCCCCGGGGGGGTTAACAATGAG. V and J are TRBV7-9 and TRBJ2-1; 8 bases agree with TRBD2. The read ends 3 residues shy of where the CDR3 ends; the end is completed using the germline J gene. Trimming at V came to 7 bases and at J to 5 bases, leaving 7 bases not matched to a gene. Germline V gives CDR1 SEHNR, CDR2 FQNEAQ (reference sequence). The CDR3 runs to 14 residues.

On this clone itself: The DNA ends 3 residues before the CDR3 does, and the rest of the CDR3 is filled in from the germline J gene. The genes are TRBV20-1 and TRBJ2-3; D not certain. V was clipped by 6 bases and J by 6 bases, with 16 bases between them. The CDR3 has 13 residues. Per the germline V gene, CDR1 is DFQATT and CDR2 is SNEGSKA (reference sequence). CDR3 in amino acids: CSAPPGAMDTQYF. CDR3 bases read: TGCAGTGCCCCGCCAGGTGCCATGGATACG.

As regards this clone: At one of its ends the junction is not consistent with the germline gene, which may arise from a read error. Coverage ceases 3 residues before the CDR3 finishes, and the germline J gene fills in the end. V gene TRBV5-1 combines with J gene TRBJ1-3; no definite D call. The CDR3 is 14 residues long. CDR1 and CDR2 (germline): SGHRS, YFSETQ. This CDR3 is CASSLVPSGNTIYF. CDR3 bases read: TGCGCCAGCAGCTTGGTACCCAGCGGAAACACA.

The CDR3 is CSARSGVYNEQYF. Partial CDR3 DNA: TGCAGTGCCCGTTCGGGGGTCTATAACGAG. J is TRBJ2-7 and V is TRBV20-1, with D perhaps matching TRBD2 (6 bases). The read stops 3 residues short of the end of the CDR3; the missing end is completed from the germline J gene. CDR1 DFQATT and CDR2 SNEGSKA come from the germline V gene (reference sequence). The ends were cut back, 6 bases at V and 5 bases at J, with 17 bases in the middle. CDR3 length: 13 amino acids.

As concerns this clone: Read coverage stops 3 residues before the CDR3 terminus; the germline J gene supplies the remainder. This chain uses TRBV20-1 with TRBJ1-1; 7 bases map to TRBD1. V was clipped by 4 bases and J by 5 bases; unmatched bases: 4. Per germline, CDR1 DFQATT and CDR2 SNEGSKA (reference sequence). The CDR3 extends over 12 amino acids. The CDR3 loop is CSATDRRTEAFF. Incomplete CDR3 DNA: TGCAGTGCTACGGACAGGAGAACTGAA.

Of note for this clone: The sequence runs out 3 residues before the end of the CDR3; the remainder is reconstructed from the germline J gene. J is TRBJ2-3 and V is TRBV19, with TRBD1 identical over 8 bases. The CDR3 is 14 amino acids. Germline CDR1 and CDR2: LNHDA and SQIVND (reference sequence). The CDR3: CASSKDRGQETQYF. CDR3 DNA (partial): TGTGCCAGTAGTAAAGACAGGGGCCAAGAGACG.

Worth noting for this clone: The read ends 3 residues before the CDR3 terminus; that terminus is restored from the germline J gene. This rearrangement joins TRBV7-2 to TRBJ2-1; 8 bases match TRBD2. With V trimmed by 1 base and J by 6 bases, 5 bases remained unmatched. Germline V gives CDR1 SGHTA, CDR2 FQGNSA. The CDR3 runs to 15 residues. CDR3 region: CASSLVSGIGNEQFF. The sequenced CDR3 bases are TGTGCCAGCAGCTTAGTTAGCGGGATTGGCAATGAG. The whole variable domain, remainder taken from reference TRBV7-2 and TRBJ2-1, is GAGVSQSPSNKVTEKGKDVELRCDPISGHTALYWYRQSLGQGLEFLIYFQGNSAPDKSGLPSDRFSAERTGGSVSTLTIQRTQQEDSAVYLCASSLVSGIGNEQFFGPGTRLTVL.

The CDR3 bases that were read are TGTGCCAGCAGCAGAGGACAGGGAGGATATCAGCCC. This translates into CASSRGQGGYQP. The whole CDR3 sequence is CASSRGQGGYQPQHF. The genes are TRBV7-9 and TRBJ1-5; 8 nucleotides line up with TRBD1. The sequence runs out 3 residues before the end of the CDR3; the remainder is reconstructed from the germline J gene. Germline lookup yields CDR1 SEHNR and CDR2 FQNEAQ (reference sequence). The CDR3 loop spans 15 amino acids. V shed 5 bases, J shed 5 bases, and the junction held 8 bases outside the gene matches.

About this clone: The CDR3 end lies 3 residues beyond the end of the read and is filled in from the germline J gene. This chain links TRBV6-4 with TRBJ2-3; the match to TRBD2 covers 10 bases. The CDR3 length is 16 residues. Germline V gene data show CDR1 as MRHNA and CDR2 as SNTAGT. V lost 4 bases and J lost 2; bases outside the gene matches: 6. CDR3 DNA, as far as it was read: TGTGCCAGCAGTGGCTCCGGGACTAGCGACACAGATACG. The encoded protein is CASSGSGTSDTDT. The full CDR3 is CASSGSGTSDTDTQYF.

Of note for this clone: The CDR3 is cut off 3 residues early in the read; its end comes from the germline J gene. The chain has TRBV12-5 and TRBJ2-5; D perhaps matches TRBD1 (6 bases). Germline CDR1 LGHNT, CDR2 FRNRAP. CDR3 size: 15 residues. V lost 0 bases, J lost 1 base, and 9 bases lay in between. This chain's CDR3 is CASGLVQGGQETQYF. Incomplete CDR3 DNA: TGTGCTAGTGGTTTGGTACAAGGGGGCCAAGAGACC.